A single sample is the source of the 21 T cell receptor beta chains below, sequenced in a study of T-cell reconstitution after alpha-beta-depleted transplantation in children. Unique molecular identifiers were built into the TCRbeta library. TCRdb called the PCR reads again in MiXCR, with one record for every CDR3 protein. This sample has 280,000 or so distinct CDR3 sequences; around 10% occur once, and the top ten carry 20% to 30%. The sequenced sample was peripheral blood, obtained 180 days after TCRalphabeta/CD19-depleted stem cell transplant. The source is a male patient aged 2 to 10 who had a stem cell transplant for chronic granulomatous disease, so the T cells may come from the graft donor.

The sample holds many counts of this clonotype. This rearrangement joins TRBV7-9 to TRBJ1-2, with 7 nucleotides matching TRBD1. V gave up 8 bases and J gave up 6 bases; unmatched junction bases: 6. The CDR3 length is 12 residues. Germline CDR1 and CDR2: SEHNR and FQNEAQ (reference sequence). CDR3 residues: CASWAGTDGYTF. CDR3 in DNA: TGTGCCAGCTGGGCGGGGACAGATGGCTACACCTTC.

CDR3 coding DNA: TGTGCCAGCACCCCCCGTCCAGTCTTGAGCGGGATAAGCTCAGATACGCAGTATTTT. Amino acids: CASTPRPVLSGISSDTQYF. The chain joins TRBV3-1 to TRBJ2-3, with TRBD2 matching 7 bases. The CDR3 sequence is 19 residues long. The V segment lost 7 bases and the J segment 4 bases; nucleotides outside the gene matches: 23. Germline V gene data show CDR1 as LGHDT and CDR2 as YNNKEL (reference sequence).

With respect to this clonotype: Compared with germline, one end of the junction differs, possibly owing to a read error. This chain links TRBV18 with TRBJ1-2; D may be TRBD1 (6 bases). The CDR3 sequence is 16 residues long. Germline assignment: CDR1 KGHSH and CDR2 LQKENI. The CDR3 protein is CASSPRPKTGPYGYTF. The CDR3 nucleotides are TGTGCCAGCTCTCCACGGCCCAAGACAGGCCCCTATGGCTACACCTTC. The full variable domain, completed using reference TRBV18 and TRBJ1-2, is NAGVMQNPRHLVRRRGQEARLRCSPMKGHSHVYWYRQLPEEGLKFMVYLQKENIIDESGMPKERFSAEFPKEGPSILRIQQVVRGDSAAYFCASSPRPKTGPYGYTFGSGTRLTVV.

Comment on this clonotype: Possible read error: a much larger clone is one base away. The rearrangement joins TRBV6-5 to TRBJ2-1; TRBD1 or TRBD2 may be the D gene (5 bases each). The CDR3 has 16 amino acids. Trimming pared 4 bases from V and 1 base from J, leaving 14 bases between. Germline V gene data show CDR1 as MNHEY and CDR2 as SVGAGI. CDR3 sequence (DNA): TGTGCCAGCAGTTCATCAGGGACCAGATCCTACAATGAGCAGTTCTTC. Translated, it gives CASSSSGTRSYNEQFF.

The sample holds many counts of this clonotype. The J gene is TRBJ2-1, the V gene TRBV7-9; 9 bases fit TRBD2. V dropped 6 bases and J dropped 5; count of bases not matched to a gene: 8. Germline assignment: CDR1 SEHNR and CDR2 FQNEAQ (reference sequence). This CDR3 is built from 15 residues. Here the CDR3 reads CASRPGLAINNEQFF. The CDR3 nucleotides read TGTGCCAGCAGACCAGGACTAGCGATAAACAATGAGCAGTTCTTC.

The chain combines TRBV12-2 with TRBJ2-1; the table gives TRBD2 as D, unverified against the DNA. TRBV12-2 is listed as a pseudogene. This CDR3 is built from 18 residues. The CDR3 protein is CASRLNGGRAPPWDEQFF. In DNA form, the CDR3 reads TGTGCAAGTCGCTTAAATGGCGGGAGAGCCCCCCCCTGGGATGAGCAGTTCTTC.

Concerning this clonotype: One base away lies a much larger clone, so this may be a sequencing read error. This chain links TRBV7-2 with TRBJ1-6; D is uncertain. Germline loops: CDR1 SGHTA, CDR2 FQGNSA. The length of the CDR3 is 14 residues. The germline V and J ends were trimmed by 5 bases and 12 bases, with 17 bases remaining between them. This chain's CDR3 is CASSLGTNWGPLHF. As DNA, the CDR3 is TGTGCCAGCAGCCTCGGAACAAATTGGGGACCCCTCCACTTT.

In its sample, this clonotype was seen many times. The chain combines TRBV6-2 or TRBV6-3 with TRBJ2-7; the match to TRBD2 covers 7 bases. With V trimmed by 5 bases and J by 2 bases, 6 bases remained unmatched. Germline CDR1 MNHEY, CDR2 SVGEGT. CDR3 length: 14 amino acids. The CDR3 loop is CASSGLVPTYEQYF. The CDR3 region has the DNA TGTGCCAGCAGTGGACTAGTTCCGACCTACGAGCAGTACTTC.

This clonotype was seen at least ten times. The chain combines TRBV15 with TRBJ2-1; 14 nucleotides agree with TRBD2. The trim removed 4 bases at V and 0 bases at J, leaving 5 bases unmatched. CDR1 is LNHNV and CDR2 is YYDKDF in the germline V gene (reference sequence). This CDR3 contains 18 residues. The CDR3: CATSNYGTSGSSYNEQFF. The CDR3 coding sequence is TGTGCCACCAGCAACTACGGGACTAGCGGGAGCTCCTACAATGAGCAGTTCTTC.

About this clonotype: A much larger clonotype is one base distant, so this may be a read error. This rearrangement joins TRBV7-6 to TRBJ2-7; D is undetermined. Germline V CDR1 and CDR2: SGHVS, FNYEAQ. The CDR3 runs to 15 residues. The CDR3 is CASSLVLGDSYDQYF. CDR3 DNA sequence: TGTGCCAGCAGCTTAGTCTTAGGTGACTCCTACGATCAGTACTTC.

There are many counts of this clonotype. This sequence joins TRBV7-6 and TRBJ2-5; 10 nucleotides agree with TRBD2. The CDR3 has 18 residues. The germline gives CDR1 SGHVS, CDR2 FNYEAQ. The V segment lost 5 bases and the J segment 5 bases; nucleotides outside the gene matches: 17. CDR3 residues: CASSPQTSGPPLVETQYF. The DNA of the CDR3 is TGTGCCAGCAGCCCTCAGACTAGCGGGCCCCCCCTTGTTGAGACCCAGTACTTC.

There are many counts of this clonotype. This CDR3 reads CASSQEGGAASYEQYF. CDR3 nucleotide sequence: TGTGCCAGCAGCCAAGAAGGTGGGGCTGCCTCCTACGAGCAGTACTTC. V is TRBV4-2 and J is TRBJ2-7; weak D call: TRBD1 (5 bases). This CDR3 comprises 16 residues. Trimming took off 0 bases at V and 0 bases at J, with 12 bases between the two ends. The germline CDR1 and CDR2 sequences are LGHNA and YNFKEQ.

Remarks on this clonotype: This sequence may be a read error, since a much larger clone differs from it by one base. This rearrangement joins TRBV6-2 or TRBV6-3 to TRBJ2-3; either TRBD1 or TRBD2 may supply D (5 bases each). V lost 2 bases and J 5 bases, leaving 26 bases between the germline ends. From germline, CDR1 is MNHEY and CDR2 SVGEGT. This CDR3 is built from 19 residues. The CDR3 sequence: CASSYPTFSMGRRLDTQYF. The CDR3 DNA reads TGTGCCAGCAGTTACCCAACCTTTAGCATGGGACGCCGACTAGATACGCAGTATTTT.

This clonotype was observed at least ten times. This chain uses TRBV12-3 or TRBV12-4 with TRBJ2-1, with 9 bases lining up with TRBD2. The CDR3 has 17 amino acids. V shed 3 bases, J shed 0 bases, and the junction held 6 bases outside the gene matches. The CDR3 DNA reads as TGTGCCAGCAGTTTTTGGGGTAGCGGGAGCTCCTACAATGAGCAGTTCTTC. Amino acids: CASSFWGSGSSYNEQFF.

Ten or more counts support this clonotype. The chain employs TRBV20-1 and TRBJ1-1, with D unresolved. Trimming took 5 bases from V and 1 from J, leaving 8 bases between them. This CDR3 spans 12 amino acids. Germline CDR1 and CDR2: DFQATT and SNEGSKA (reference sequence). CDR3 in DNA: TGCAGTGCTTCTCCTCAGAACACTGAAGCTTTCTTT. Its protein product is CSASPQNTEAFF.

At least ten counts were recorded for this clonotype. A junction boundary mismatches the germline segment, possibly from a read error. V usage is TRBV4-3 and J usage is TRBJ2-7, with a weak D call TRBD1 (7 bases). This CDR3 contains 11 residues. Germline assignment: CDR1 LGHNA and CDR2 YSLEER. As DNA, the CDR3 is TGCGCCAGCAGCCTAGGAGGGGGCCTTACCTTC. This translates into CASSLGGGLTF.

This clonotype was counted many times. The rearrangement links TRBV28 to TRBJ1-1; 7 bases line up with TRBD1. V was clipped by 5 bases and J by 11 bases; unmatched bases: 17. The CDR3 totals 15 residues. Germline V lookup: CDR1 MDHEN, CDR2 SYDVKM. For the CDR3, the DNA is TGTGCCAGCAGTAACAGGGGACCCGGCTTATCGGTGGCTTTCTTT. Amino acids: CASSNRGPGLSVAFF.

This clonotype was detected ten times or more. The J gene is TRBJ2-7, the V gene TRBV10-3, with TRBD1 matching over 7 bases. Germline lookup yields CDR1 ENHRY and CDR2 SYGVKD. V gave up 7 bases and J gave up 6 bases; unmatched junction bases: 9. The CDR3 sequence is 13 residues long. DNA of the CDR3: TGTGCCATCACGGGACAGACCCTAGGCGAGCAGTACTTC. As protein: CAITGQTLGEQYF.

This clonotype was picked up many times. The chain links TRBV29-1 to TRBJ1-1; D gene ambiguous. CDR3 length: 12 amino acids. Trimming took off 6 bases at V and 0 bases at J, with 8 bases between the two ends. Germline CDR1 and CDR2: SQVTM and ANQGSEA. CDR3 region: CSVGTMNTEAFF. CDR3 sequence (DNA): TGCAGCGTCGGTACAATGAACACTGAAGCTTTCTTT.

At least ten counts were recorded for this clonotype. The chain joins TRBV5-1 to TRBJ2-2; 7 bases line up with TRBD1. Germline V gene data show CDR1 as SGHRS and CDR2 as YFSETQ. The trim removed 0 bases at V and 6 bases at J, leaving 17 bases unmatched. The CDR3 loop spans 19 amino acids. The CDR3 region is CASSLEGGADPRFPGELFF. The CDR3 nucleotides are TGCGCCAGCAGCTTGGAAGGGGGCGCGGATCCCCGGTTCCCCGGGGAGCTGTTTTTT. Variable domain in full (rest from reference TRBV5-1 and TRBJ2-2): KAGVTQTPRYLIKTRGQQVTLSCSPISGHRSVSWYQQTPGQGLQFLFEYFSETQRNKGNFPGRFSGRQFSNSRSEMNVSTLELGDSALYLCASSLEGGADPRFPGELFFGEGSRLTVL.

This clonotype was observed at least ten times. CDR3 nucleotide sequence: TGCGCCAGCAGCTACCCGGGACTAGCGGGAGATCGAGAGACCCAGTACTTC. It translates to CASSYPGLAGDRETQYF. The rearrangement uses TRBV5-1 and TRBJ2-5; 14 nucleotides line up with TRBD2. Looked up from germline, CDR1 is SGHRS and CDR2 is YFSETQ. J gave up 4 bases and V 3 bases, and 8 bases lay outside the gene matches. CDR3 length: 17 amino acids.